In this sample, the clone carrying this T cell receptor (beta chain) turned up a few times. Sequencing was performed with immunoSEQ multiplex PCR; in TCRdb, only in-frame clones are kept and a portion is missing. Of 100,000 to 150,000 clones listed, approximately 90% are singletons. This CDR3 spans 15 amino acids. V was cut by 1 base and J by 6 bases, with 13 bases left in between. Germline lookup yields CDR1 LNHNV and CDR2 YYDKDF (reference sequence). The data derive from a study of blood T cell repertoires in COVID-19. Study-level information: Sample material is recorded as cDNA or gDNA derived from T cells, B-cell-depleted T cells, or PBMCs.

The TCR sequence derives from a man aged 45-65 years with active or convalescent COVID-19. The chain employs TRBV15 and TRBJ1-5; no clear D gene. Sequencing was done on a sample of peripheral blood. The CDR3 nucleotides are TGTGCCACCAGCAGAGGCCGCCGGGAGGGTCAGCCCCAGCATTTT. It encodes CATSRGRREGQPQHF.